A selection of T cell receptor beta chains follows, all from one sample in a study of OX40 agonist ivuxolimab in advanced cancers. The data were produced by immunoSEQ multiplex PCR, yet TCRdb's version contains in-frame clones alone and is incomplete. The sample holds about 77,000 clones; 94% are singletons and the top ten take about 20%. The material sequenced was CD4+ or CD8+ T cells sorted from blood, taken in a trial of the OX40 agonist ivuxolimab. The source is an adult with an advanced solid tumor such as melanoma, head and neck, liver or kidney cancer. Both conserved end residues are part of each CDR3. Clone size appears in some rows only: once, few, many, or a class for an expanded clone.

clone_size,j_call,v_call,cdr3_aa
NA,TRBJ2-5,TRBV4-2,CASSQGGGPGETQYF
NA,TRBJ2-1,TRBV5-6,CASSLGLQGVVAYEQFF
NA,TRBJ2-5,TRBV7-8,CASRYPGDGTQYF
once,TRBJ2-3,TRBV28,CASSDTGTGLTDTQYF
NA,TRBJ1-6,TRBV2,CASSDWGGRKNSPLHF
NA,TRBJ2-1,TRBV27,CASSPPTSEQFF
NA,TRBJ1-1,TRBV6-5,CASSPTGHTEAFF
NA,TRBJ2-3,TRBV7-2,CASSLVPSDADTQYF
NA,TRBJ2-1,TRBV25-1,CASSGLQASSYNEQFF
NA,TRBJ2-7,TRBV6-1,CASSEVGWDRISYEQYF
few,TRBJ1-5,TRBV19,CASSPGTGGVQPQHF
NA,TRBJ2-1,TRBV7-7,CASSFKGGGLNEQFF
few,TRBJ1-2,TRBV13,CASSSENYGYTF
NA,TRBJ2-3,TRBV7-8,CASSPRGLAGGNLDTQYF
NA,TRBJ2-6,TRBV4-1,CASSQPGAGANVLTF
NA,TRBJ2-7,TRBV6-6,CASSYTNRDSYEQYF
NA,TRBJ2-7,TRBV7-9,CASRLGDRDEQYF
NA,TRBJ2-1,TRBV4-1,CASSQRRTGGHEQFF
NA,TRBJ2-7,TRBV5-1,CASSIRGEQYF
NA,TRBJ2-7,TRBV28,CASSSREPIYEQYF
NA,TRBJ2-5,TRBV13,CASSPEGRGRLQETQYF
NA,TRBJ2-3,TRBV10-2,CASSEFWTDTQYF
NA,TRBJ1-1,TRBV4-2,CASSPPRSNTEAFF
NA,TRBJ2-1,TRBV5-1,CASSLIVQGEYNEQFF
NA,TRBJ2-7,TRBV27,CASSWRGEQYF
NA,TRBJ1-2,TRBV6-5,CASSYGTGGNGYTF
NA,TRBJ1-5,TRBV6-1,CASSEEGHPSQQPQHF
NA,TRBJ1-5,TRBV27,CASSPTGIGSNQPQHF
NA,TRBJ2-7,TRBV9,CASSANPGQGASYEQYF
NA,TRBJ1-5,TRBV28,CASSSGTGRVRMPQHF
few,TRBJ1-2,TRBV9,CASSVGGDYGYTF
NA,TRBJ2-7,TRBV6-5,CASSYGWGGSYEQYF
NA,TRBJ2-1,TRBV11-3,CASSLAAENSYNEQFF
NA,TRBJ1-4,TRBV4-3,CASSQADLRGEKLFF
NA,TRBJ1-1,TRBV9,CASSVGSGPLEAFF
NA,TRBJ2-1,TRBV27,CASSPVAGGPKDEQFF
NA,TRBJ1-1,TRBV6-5,CASSYQGGKTEAFF
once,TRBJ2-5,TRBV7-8,CASSLEDSEETQYF
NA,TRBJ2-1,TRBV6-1,CATPGQGYNEQFF
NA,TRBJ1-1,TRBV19,CASSIQGANTEAFF
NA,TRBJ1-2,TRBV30,CAWSVAYGYTF
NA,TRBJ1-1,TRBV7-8,CASSFPRDRDGVNTEAFF
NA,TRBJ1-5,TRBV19,CASSTRRDQPQHF
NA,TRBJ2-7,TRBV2,CASSGTSARYYEQYF
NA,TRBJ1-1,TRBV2,CASSENMGWNTEAFF
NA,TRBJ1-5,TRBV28,CASSFPNRPLSNQPQHF
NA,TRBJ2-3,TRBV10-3,CAIIRGDTQYF
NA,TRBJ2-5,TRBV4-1,CASSLEPGQQETQYF
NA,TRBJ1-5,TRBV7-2,CASSPRRGVNQPQHF